The clone carrying this T cell receptor beta chain is medium-sized (0.01 to 0.1%) in the sample. The data belong to a study of radiotherapy plus CTLA-4 blockade in lung cancer. Across the study: Disease control reached more than 30%, with objective responses in over 15%.

Sequencing used immunoSEQ multiplex PCR; TCRdb keeps in-frame clones, though not all of them. This sample carries tens of thousands of clones, 83% of them seen once, and the ten largest clones take more than 0.75%. This CDR3 spans 14 amino acids. After removal of 6 bases from V and 2 bases from J, the junction contained 4 bases not matched to a gene. Germline lookup yields CDR1 KGHSH and CDR2 LQKENI. Sequenced here: peripheral blood, sampled from a patient treated with radiotherapy plus ipilimumab. The chain couples TRBV18 to TRBJ1-3; TRBD1 agrees at 7 bases. The receptor's source is a human donor with non-small cell lung cancer who had stable disease on radiotherapy plus ipilimumab. The DNA for the CDR3 is TGTGCCAGCTCCGGGACAGCCACTGGAAACACCATATATTTT. Its translation: CASSGTATGNTIYF. Using reference TRBV18 and TRBJ1-3 for the parts outside the CDR3, the full variable domain is NAGVMQNPRHLVRRRGQEARLRCSPMKGHSHVYWYRQLPEEGLKFMVYLQKENIIDESGMPKERFSAEFPKEGPSILRIQQVVRGDSAAYFCASSGTATGNTIYFGEGSWLTVV.